A single TCR beta chain is shown here with its context. Its specificity is unknown. General study results and limits: Tumor memory CD4+ T cell TCR gene usage clustered with blood and lymph node memory CD4+ cells and lymph node naive CD4+ cells.

Treg sorting used a CD4+CD25+CD127-/low gate. V dropped 2 bases and J dropped 10 bases, with 10 bases sitting between them. From germline, CDR1 is SEHNR and CDR2 FQNEAQ (reference sequence). This CDR3 comprises 12 residues. MiXCR, run by TCRdb on the 5' RACE reads, gives a single entry per CDR3 protein. Seen here are about 12,000 distinct CDR3 sequences, around 54% observed once, and the top ten hold about 11%. The sample taken for sequencing was tumor-infiltrating Tregs sorted from the breast tumor. The receptor was derived from a female donor with breast cancer. The rearrangement links TRBV7-9 to TRBJ2-3; D is uncertain. The CDR3 sequence: CASSLPSFAQYF. CDR3 in DNA: TGTGCCAGCAGCTTACCCAGCTTCGCGCAGTATTTT.